This paragraph reports one T cell receptor (beta chain). The data were taken from a study of spatial heterogeneity in lung cancer. The CDR3 has 16 residues. CDR1 is SGHRS and CDR2 is YFSETQ in the germline V gene. V gave up 0 bases and J gave up 0 bases, with 12 bases separating them. The time point is: sample taken at primary tumor resection. The input material, whole RNA from tumor, nontumor lung or frozen PBMC, was sequenced unsorted. MiXCR, run by TCRdb on the 5' RACE reads, gives a single entry per CDR3 protein. The data show under 40,000 distinct CDR3 sequences, around 5.2% seen once. The receptor comes from a female donor with early-stage non-small cell lung cancer. The V and J genes are TRBV5-1 and TRBJ1-1, with TRBD1 as a possible D gene (5 bases). The sequences come from PBMCs, collected at surgery. For the CDR3, the DNA is TGCGCCAGCAGCTTGGCCGGGACGGAGATGAACACTGAAGCTTTCTTT. Protein sequence: CASSLAGTEMNTEAFF.